This T cell receptor (beta chain) was observed in a study of T cells after yellow fever vaccination. There are a few counts of this clonotype. TCRdb re-called the 5' RACE reads with MiXCR, one entry per CDR3 protein. The table shows nearly 550,000 distinct CDR3 sequences, with under 25% occurring only once. The germline gives CDR1 SGDLS, CDR2 YYNGEE. Trimming cost V 0 bases and J 7 bases, with 8 bases left between them. This CDR3 is 13 amino acids long. This chain connects TRBV9 to TRBJ2-1; no reliable D call. The specimen comprised PBMCs, sampled 15 days after the yellow fever booster vaccination. The receptor was derived from a man in his thirties or forties who received the YFV17D yellow fever vaccine. The chain's CDR3 is CASSVASKNEQFF. CDR3 bases: TGTGCCAGCAGCGTAGCTTCTAAAAATGAGCAGTTCTTC. Complete variable domain (other parts from reference TRBV9 and TRBJ2-1): DSGVTQTPKHLITATGQRVTLRCSPRSGDLSVYWYQQSLDQGLQFLIQYYNGEERAKGNILERFSAQQFPDLHSELNLSSLELGDSALYFCASSVASKNEQFFGPGTRLTVL.